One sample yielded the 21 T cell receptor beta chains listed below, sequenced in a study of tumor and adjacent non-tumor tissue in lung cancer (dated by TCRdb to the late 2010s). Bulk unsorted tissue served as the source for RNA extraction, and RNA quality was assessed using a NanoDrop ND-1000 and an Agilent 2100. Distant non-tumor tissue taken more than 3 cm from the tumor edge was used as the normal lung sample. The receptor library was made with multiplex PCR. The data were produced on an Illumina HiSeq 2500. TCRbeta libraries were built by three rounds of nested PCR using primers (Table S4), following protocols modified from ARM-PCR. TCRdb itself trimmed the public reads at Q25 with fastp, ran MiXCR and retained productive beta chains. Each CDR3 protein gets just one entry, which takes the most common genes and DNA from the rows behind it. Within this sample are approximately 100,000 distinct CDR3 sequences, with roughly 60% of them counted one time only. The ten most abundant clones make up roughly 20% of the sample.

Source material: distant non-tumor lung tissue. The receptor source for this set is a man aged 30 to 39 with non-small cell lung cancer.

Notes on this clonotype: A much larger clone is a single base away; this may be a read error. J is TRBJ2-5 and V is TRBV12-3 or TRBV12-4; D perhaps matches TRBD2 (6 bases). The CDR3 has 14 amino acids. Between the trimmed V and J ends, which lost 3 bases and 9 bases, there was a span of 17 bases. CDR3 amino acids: CASSFTGPGEAQYF. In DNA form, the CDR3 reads TGTGCCAGCAGTTTTACGGGACCGGGGGAGGCCCAGTACTTC.

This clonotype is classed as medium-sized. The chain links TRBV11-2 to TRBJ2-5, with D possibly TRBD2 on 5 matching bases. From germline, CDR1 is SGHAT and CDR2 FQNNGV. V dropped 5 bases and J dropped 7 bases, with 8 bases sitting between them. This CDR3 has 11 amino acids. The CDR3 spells CASSPEGTQYF. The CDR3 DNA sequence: TGTGCCAGCAGCCCAGAGGGGACCCAGTACTTC.

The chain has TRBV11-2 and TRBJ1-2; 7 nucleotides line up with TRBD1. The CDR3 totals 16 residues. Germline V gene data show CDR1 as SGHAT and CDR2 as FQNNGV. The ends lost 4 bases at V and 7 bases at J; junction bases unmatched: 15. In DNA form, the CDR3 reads TGTGCCAGCAGCTCCCCCGACAGGGCCCCTCCCATTGGCTACACCTTC. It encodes CASSSPDRAPPIGYTF.

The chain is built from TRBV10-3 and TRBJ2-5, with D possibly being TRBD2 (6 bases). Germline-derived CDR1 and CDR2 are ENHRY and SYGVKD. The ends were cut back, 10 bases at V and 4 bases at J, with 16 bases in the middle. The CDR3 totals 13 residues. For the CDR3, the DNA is TGTGCCACCAACACGGGGGAGCTAGAGACCCAGTACTTC. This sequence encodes CATNTGELETQYF.

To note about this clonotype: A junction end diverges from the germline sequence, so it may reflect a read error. The CDR3 spells CTSSEDRGGVMNTEAFF. The CDR3 coding sequence is TGCACCAGCAGCGAGGATCGGGGTGGGGTAATGAACACTGAAGCTTTCTTT. The J gene is TRBJ1-1, the V gene TRBV5-1; no definite D call. CDR1 and CDR2 from the germline V gene are SGHRS and YFSETQ. This CDR3 is built from 17 residues.

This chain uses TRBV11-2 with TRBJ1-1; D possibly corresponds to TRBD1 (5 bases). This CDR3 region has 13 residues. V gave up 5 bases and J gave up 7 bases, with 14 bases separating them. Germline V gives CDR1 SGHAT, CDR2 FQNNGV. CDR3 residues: CASSPGGEGEAFF. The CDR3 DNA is TGTGCCAGCAGCCCCGGAGGGGAAGGTGAAGCTTTCTTT.

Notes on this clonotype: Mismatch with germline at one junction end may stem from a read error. This chain's CDR3 is CSARRGVLNEQFF. Here the CDR3 DNA reads TGCAGTGCTAGGAGAGGGGTTTTGAATGAGCAATTCTTC. This chain connects TRBV20-1 to TRBJ2-1, with D possibly being TRBD1 or TRBD2 (5 bases each). The CDR3 loop spans 13 amino acids. Germline loops: CDR1 DFQATT, CDR2 SNEGSKA (reference sequence).

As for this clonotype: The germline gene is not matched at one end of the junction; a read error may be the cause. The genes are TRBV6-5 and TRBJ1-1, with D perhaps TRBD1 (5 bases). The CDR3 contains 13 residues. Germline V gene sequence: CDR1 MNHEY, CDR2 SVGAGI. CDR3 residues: CASRLGLGTEALF. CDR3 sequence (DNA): TGTGCCAGCAGACTAGGACTGGGGACTGAAGCTCTCTTT.

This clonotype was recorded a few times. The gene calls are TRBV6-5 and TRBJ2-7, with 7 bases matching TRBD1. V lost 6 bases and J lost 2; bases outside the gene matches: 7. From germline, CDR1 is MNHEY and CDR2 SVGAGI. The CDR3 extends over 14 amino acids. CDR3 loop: CASRAGTATYEQYF. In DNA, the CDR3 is TGTGCCAGCAGAGCCGGGACAGCGACCTACGAGCAGTACTTC.

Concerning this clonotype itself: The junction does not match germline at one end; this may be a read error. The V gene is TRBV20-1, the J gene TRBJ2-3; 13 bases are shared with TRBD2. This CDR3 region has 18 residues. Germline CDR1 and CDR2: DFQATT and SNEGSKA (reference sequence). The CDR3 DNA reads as TGCAGTGTTAGACCTACGGGACTAGCGGGGTTGGTCACAGATACGCAGTATTTT. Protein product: CSVRPTGLAGLVTDTQYF.

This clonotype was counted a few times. CDR3 sequence (DNA): TGTGCCAGCAGCTTAAACAAGGGGGGAAATGAAAAACTGTTTTTT. It translates to CASSLNKGGNEKLFF. The chain is built from TRBV11-2 and TRBJ1-4, with a tentative D call TRBD1 (6 bases). Germline V lookup: CDR1 SGHAT, CDR2 FQNNGV. The CDR3 loop spans 15 amino acids. V gave up 2 bases and J gave up 5 bases, with 12 bases separating them.

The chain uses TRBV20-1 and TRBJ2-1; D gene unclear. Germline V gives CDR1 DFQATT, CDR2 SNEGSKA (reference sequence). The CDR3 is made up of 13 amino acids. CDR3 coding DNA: TGCGATGCAATGCCGACCCACTACAATGAGCAGTTCTTC. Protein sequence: CDAMPTHYNEQFF.

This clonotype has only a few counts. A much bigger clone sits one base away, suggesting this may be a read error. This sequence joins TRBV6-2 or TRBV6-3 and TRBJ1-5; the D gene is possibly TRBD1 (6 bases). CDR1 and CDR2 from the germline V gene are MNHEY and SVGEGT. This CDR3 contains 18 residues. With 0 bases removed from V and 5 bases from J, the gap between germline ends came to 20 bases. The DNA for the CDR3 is TGTGCCAGCAGTTACTCGAAATTGGTGGGGGCGGGTTATCAGCCCCAGCATTTT. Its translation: CASSYSKLVGAGYQPQHF.

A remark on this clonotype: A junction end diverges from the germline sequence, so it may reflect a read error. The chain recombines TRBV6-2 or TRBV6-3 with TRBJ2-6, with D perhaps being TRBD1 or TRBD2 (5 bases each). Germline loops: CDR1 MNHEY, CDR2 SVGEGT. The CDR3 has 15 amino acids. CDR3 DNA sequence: TGTGCCAGCAGTTCTAGAGGGCCCGGGACCAACGTACTGACTTTC. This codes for CASSSRGPGTNVLTF.

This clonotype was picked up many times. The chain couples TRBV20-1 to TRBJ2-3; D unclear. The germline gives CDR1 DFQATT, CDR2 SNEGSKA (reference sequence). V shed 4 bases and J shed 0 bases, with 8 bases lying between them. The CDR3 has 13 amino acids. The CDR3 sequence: CSATVDSTDTQYF. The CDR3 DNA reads TGCAGTGCTACAGTCGACAGCACAGATACGCAGTATTTT.

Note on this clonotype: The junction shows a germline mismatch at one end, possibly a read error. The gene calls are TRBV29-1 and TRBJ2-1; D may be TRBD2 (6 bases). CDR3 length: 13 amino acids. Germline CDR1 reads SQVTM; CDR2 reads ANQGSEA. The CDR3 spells CSVEETSLNEQLF. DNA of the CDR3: TGCAGCGTTGAAGAGACTAGTTTAAATGAGCAGTTATTC.

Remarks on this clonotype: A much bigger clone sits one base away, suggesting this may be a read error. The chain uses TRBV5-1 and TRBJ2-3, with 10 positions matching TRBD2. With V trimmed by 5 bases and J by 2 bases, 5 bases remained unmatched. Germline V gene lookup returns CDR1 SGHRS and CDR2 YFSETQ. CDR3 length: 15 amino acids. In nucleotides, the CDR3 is TGCGCCAGCAGGAGGACTAGCGGTCTCACAGATACGCAGTATTTT. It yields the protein CASRRTSGLTDTQYF.

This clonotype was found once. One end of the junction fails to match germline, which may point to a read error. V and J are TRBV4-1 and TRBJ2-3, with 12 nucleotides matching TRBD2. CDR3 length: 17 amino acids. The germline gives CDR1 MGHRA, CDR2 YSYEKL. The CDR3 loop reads CTSSQASGRADTDTQYF. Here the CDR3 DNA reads TGCACCAGCAGCCAAGCTAGCGGGAGGGCCGACACAGATACGCAATATTTT.

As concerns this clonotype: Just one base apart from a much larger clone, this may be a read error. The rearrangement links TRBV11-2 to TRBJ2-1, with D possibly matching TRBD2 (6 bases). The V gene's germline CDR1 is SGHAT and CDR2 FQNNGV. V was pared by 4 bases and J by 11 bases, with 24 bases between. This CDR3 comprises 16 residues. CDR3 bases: TGTGCCAGCAGCTCGGGCATGGGTTGGGGGGAAGATAAGCAGTTCTTC. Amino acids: CASSSGMGWGEDKQFF.

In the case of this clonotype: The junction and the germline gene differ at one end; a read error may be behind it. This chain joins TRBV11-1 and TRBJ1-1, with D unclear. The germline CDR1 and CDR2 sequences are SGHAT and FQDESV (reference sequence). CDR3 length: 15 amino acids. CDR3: CTSSLRPRGDTEAFF. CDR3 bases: TGTACCAGCAGCTTAAGACCGCGTGGGGACACTGAAGCTTTCTTT.

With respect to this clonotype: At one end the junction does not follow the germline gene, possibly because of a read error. CDR3 amino acids: CASSYGTRADAQYF. The CDR3, as DNA: TGTGCCAGCAGTTATGGGACTAGGGCAGATGCGCAGTATTTT. The genes are TRBV6-5 and TRBJ2-3; 8 bases line up with TRBD2. The CDR3 has 14 amino acids. The germline V gene has CDR1 MNHEY and CDR2 SVGAGI.